Reported below is one TCR beta chain. The table came from immunoSEQ multiplex PCR; TCRdb's copy has only in-frame clones and leaves some out. The sample records 45,000 to 55,000 clones, 65% to 85% being singletons. These data come from a study of OX40 agonist ivuxolimab in advanced cancers. The specimen comprised CD4+ or CD8+ T cells sorted from blood, sampled in a trial of the OX40 agonist ivuxolimab. The TCR comes from an adult with an advanced solid tumor such as melanoma, head and neck, liver or kidney cancer.

The CDR3 bases are TGCGCCAGCGGACGAGATGCAACTAATGAAAAACTGTTTTTT. It is translated as CASGRDATNEKLFF. The chain employs TRBV10-2 and TRBJ1-4; D gene ambiguous. The germline CDR1 and CDR2 sequences are WSHSY and SAAADI. Deletions cut 8 bases from V and 0 bases from J, with 10 bases between. This CDR3 region has 14 residues.